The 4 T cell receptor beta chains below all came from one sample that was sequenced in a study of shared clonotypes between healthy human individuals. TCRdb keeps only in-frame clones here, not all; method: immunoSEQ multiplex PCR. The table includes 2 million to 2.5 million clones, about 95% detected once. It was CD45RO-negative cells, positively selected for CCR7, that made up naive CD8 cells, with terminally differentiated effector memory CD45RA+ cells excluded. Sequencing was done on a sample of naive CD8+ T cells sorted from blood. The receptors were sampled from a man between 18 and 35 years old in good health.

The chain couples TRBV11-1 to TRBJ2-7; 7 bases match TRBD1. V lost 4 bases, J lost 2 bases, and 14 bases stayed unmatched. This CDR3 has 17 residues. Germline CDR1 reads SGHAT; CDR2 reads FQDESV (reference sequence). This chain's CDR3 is CASSSTPPDRPPYEQYF. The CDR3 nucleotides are TGTGCCAGCAGCTCTACCCCCCCGGACAGGCCACCCTACGAGCAGTACTTC.

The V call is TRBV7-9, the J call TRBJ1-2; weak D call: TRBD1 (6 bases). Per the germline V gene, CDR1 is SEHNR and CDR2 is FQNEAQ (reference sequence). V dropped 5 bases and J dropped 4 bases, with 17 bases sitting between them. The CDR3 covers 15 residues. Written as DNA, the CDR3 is TGTGCCAGCAGCCAGGACAGCGTCCTTGGCTATGGCTACACCTTC. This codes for CASSQDSVLGYGYTF.

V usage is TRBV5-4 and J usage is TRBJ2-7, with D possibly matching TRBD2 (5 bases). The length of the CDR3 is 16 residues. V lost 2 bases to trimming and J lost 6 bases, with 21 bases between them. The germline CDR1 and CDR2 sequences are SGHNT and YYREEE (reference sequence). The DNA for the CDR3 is TGTGCCAGCAGCTTCGGGGAAGGAGGATCCCTCCCCGAGCAGTACTTC. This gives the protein CASSFGEGGSLPEQYF.

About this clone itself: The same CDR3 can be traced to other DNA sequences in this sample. DNA for the CDR3: TGTGCCAGCAGCTCAGGACGAGGTTACGAGCAGTACTTC. This sequence encodes CASSSGRGYEQYF. The rearrangement joins TRBV7-2 to TRBJ2-7; D remains unclear. Germline V lookup: CDR1 SGHTA, CDR2 FQGNSA. The CDR3 contains 13 residues. The V end lost 4 bases, the J end lost 4 bases, and 11 bases lay between the germline ends. The entire variable domain, with the rest obtained from reference TRBV7-2 and TRBJ2-7, is as follows: GAGVSQSPSNKVTEKGKDVELRCDPISGHTALYWYRQSLGQGLEFLIYFQGNSAPDKSGLPSDRFSAERTGGSVSTLTIQRTQQEDSAVYLCASSSGRGYEQYFGPGTRLTVT.